Described below is a single T cell receptor beta chain sequence and its context. The sample originates from a study of T cell responses to AZD1222 COVID-19 vaccine. V lost 0 bases and J 4 bases, leaving 9 bases between the germline ends. CDR3 length: 14 residues. CDR1 and CDR2 from the germline V gene are MNHEY and SVGAGI. TCRdb keeps only in-frame clones here, not all; method: immunoSEQ multiplex PCR. The table lists about 99,000 clones, 70% to 90% of them singletons. The receptor's source is an adult in good health. The chain links TRBV6-5 to TRBJ1-2; no clear D gene. This sample comprised peripheral blood, obtained on day 0 of AZD1222 vaccination. CDR3 protein: CASSYSIASYGYTF. The CDR3 DNA is TGTGCCAGCAGTTACTCGATTGCCTCCTATGGCTACACCTTC.